The 18 T cell receptor beta chains below come from one sample, sequenced in a study of blood T cell repertoires in COVID-19. Sequencing used immunoSEQ multiplex PCR; TCRdb keeps in-frame clones, though not all of them. The sample includes 200,000 or so clones, roughly 88% seen only once; the top ten take roughly 6%. The material sequenced was peripheral blood. All receptors derive from a woman in her 40s who had recovered from COVID-19.

This clone came up once. This chain connects TRBV5-6 to TRBJ2-3; maybe TRBD1 (5 bases). Germline CDR1 and CDR2: SGHDT and YYEEEE. The CDR3 is made up of 16 amino acids. V shed 4 bases and J shed 1 base, with 16 bases lying between them. The CDR3 here is CASSPPLGAGTDTQYF. CDR3 coding DNA: TGTGCCAGCAGCCCCCCGCTTGGGGCTGGCACAGATACGCAGTATTTT.

The chain employs TRBV27 and TRBJ1-2; a possible D gene is TRBD1 (5 bases). V gave up 3 bases and J gave up 5 bases, with 10 bases separating them. Germline V gene lookup returns CDR1 MNHEY and CDR2 SMNVEV (reference sequence). The CDR3 runs to 13 residues. CDR3 DNA: TGTGCCAGCAGTTTGAGGGAGGGGTATGGCTACACCTTC. This translates into CASSLREGYGYTF.

V gene TRBV28 combines with J gene TRBJ2-7; possibly TRBD2 for D (6 bases). The CDR3 is made up of 15 amino acids. Trimming pared 1 base from V and 4 bases from J, leaving 14 bases between. In germline, CDR1 is MDHEN, CDR2 SYDVKM. The CDR3 reads CASSLYQPGEYEQYF. In DNA, the CDR3 is TGTGCCAGCAGTTTATACCAACCGGGGGAGTACGAGCAGTACTTC.

The gene calls are TRBV19 and TRBJ1-1; D gene unclear. CDR1 is LNHDA, CDR2 SQIVND, per germline (reference sequence). This CDR3 comprises 16 residues. Trimming took 7 bases from V and 0 from J, leaving 18 bases between them. CDR3 residues: CASNQWLGAMNTEAFF. In nucleotides, the CDR3 is TGTGCCAGTAATCAATGGTTGGGAGCCATGAACACTGAAGCTTTCTTT.

The rearrangement uses TRBV27 and TRBJ1-5, with D perhaps TRBD1 (5 bases). There are 14 residues in the CDR3. CDR1 MNHEY and CDR2 SMNVEV come from the germline V gene (reference sequence). V lost 6 bases and J lost 4, with 13 bases in between. The CDR3 reads CASSGRGENQPQHF. The CDR3 DNA reads as TGTGCCAGCAGCGGCCGGGGGGAAAATCAGCCCCAGCATTTT.

The rearrangement uses TRBV3-1 (or the pseudogene TRBV3-2) and TRBJ2-7, with D tentatively TRBD2 (5 bases). Germline V gene data show CDR1 as LGHDT and CDR2 as YNNKEL (reference sequence). The CDR3 sequence is 14 residues long. With 4 bases removed from V and 4 bases from J, the gap between germline ends came to 14 bases. In DNA form, the CDR3 reads TGTGCCAGCAGCCCGGCCGAGGGAGAATACGAGCAGTACTTC. Translating gives CASSPAEGEYEQYF.

This clone was counted once. The chain couples TRBV10-3 to TRBJ2-2; TRBD1 aligns across 9 bases. The CDR3 loop spans 14 amino acids. Germline CDR1 ENHRY, CDR2 SYGVKD. The V gene end was trimmed by 10 bases and the J gene end by 3 bases; junction bases not matched to a gene: 6. DNA of the CDR3: TGTGCCACCCAACGACAGGGGGACACCGGGGAGCTGTTTTTT. Its protein product is CATQRQGDTGELFF.

The chain joins TRBV28 to TRBJ1-6; D might be TRBD1 (5 bases). The CDR3 is 13 residues long. V was pared by 5 bases and J by 8 bases, with 10 bases between. CDR1 is MDHEN and CDR2 is SYDVKM in the germline V gene. The CDR3 DNA reads TGTGCCAGCAGTACCCCACAGGATTCACCCCTCCACTTT. Translated: CASSTPQDSPLHF.

This chain connects TRBV28 to TRBJ1-3, with D perhaps TRBD1 (6 bases). Germline V gene sequence: CDR1 MDHEN, CDR2 SYDVKM. V lost 6 bases and J lost 4, with 16 bases in between. This CDR3 spans 15 amino acids. The CDR3 loop is CASSLGGARGNTIYF. CDR3 nucleotide sequence: TGTGCCAGCAGCCTAGGGGGGGCGCGAGGAAACACCATATATTTT.

This chain connects TRBV7-2 to TRBJ2-3; D not certain. This CDR3 has 17 amino acids. The V gene lost 2 bases and the J gene lost 2 bases, with 17 bases spanning the gap. The germline CDR1 and CDR2 sequences are SGHTA and FQGNSA. The CDR3 DNA reads as TGTGCCAGCAGCTTAAGACGGCAGCGAGCAATCACAGATACGCAGTATTTT. This gives the protein CASSLRRQRAITDTQYF. Full variable domain (missing parts from reference TRBV7-2 and TRBJ2-3): GAGVSQSPSNKVTEKGKDVELRCDPISGHTALYWYRQSLGQGLEFLIYFQGNSAPDKSGLPSDRFSAERTGGSVSTLTIQRTQQEDSAVYLCASSLRRQRAITDTQYFGPGTRLTVL.

This clone was picked up one time. The V and J genes are TRBV7-9 and TRBJ2-7; 7 bases align to TRBD2. Germline CDR1 is SEHNR and CDR2 is FQNEAQ (reference sequence). CDR3 size: 16 residues. The V and J ends lost 4 bases and 6 bases, in that order; junction bases with no gene match: 15. CDR3 in amino acids: CASSSAMEGRGFEQYF. The CDR3 nucleotides read TGTGCCAGCAGCTCCGCCATGGAGGGGAGGGGATTCGAGCAGTACTTC.

V is TRBV28 and J is TRBJ1-2; D remains unclear. The germline gives CDR1 MDHEN, CDR2 SYDVKM. Trimming stripped 9 bases from V and 4 bases from J, with 6 bases between. The CDR3 spans 10 residues. The CDR3 sequence: CASGLYGYTF. CDR3 nucleotides: TGTGCCAGTGGACTCTATGGCTACACCTTC.

The rearrangement joins TRBV19 to TRBJ2-7; no definite D call. Deletions cut 4 bases from V and 5 bases from J, with 12 bases between. The CDR3 spans 13 residues. From germline, CDR1 is LNHDA and CDR2 SQIVND (reference sequence). This CDR3 is CASSTINRDEQYF. CDR3 coding DNA: TGTGCCAGTAGTACGATTAACCGAGACGAGCAGTACTTC.

The rearrangement links TRBV5-1 to TRBJ1-2; no clear D gene. Trimming stripped 4 bases from V and 6 bases from J, with 7 bases between. The CDR3 is 11 residues long. Looked up from germline, CDR1 is SGHRS and CDR2 is YFSETQ. In DNA form, the CDR3 reads TGCGCCAGCAGCGGGCGGGATGGCTACACCTTC. It is translated as CASSGRDGYTF.

The V and J genes are TRBV5-1 and TRBJ2-2; 10 bases fit TRBD2. The CDR3 is 15 amino acids. Germline V gene lookup returns CDR1 SGHRS and CDR2 YFSETQ. V lost 2 bases and J lost 5; bases outside the gene matches: 3. The CDR3 DNA reads TGCGCCAGCAGCTTAAGCGGGAGGGAGACCGGGGAGCTGTTTTTT. This codes for CASSLSGRETGELFF.

This clone was seen a single time. The chain combines TRBV7-2 with TRBJ1-4; D ambiguous. CDR1 and CDR2 from the germline V gene are SGHTA and FQGNSA. The CDR3 loop spans 15 amino acids. Trimming left V 1 base short and J 0 bases short, with 6 bases between. The CDR3 DNA sequence: TGTGCCAGCAGCTTAGTAACTACAACTAATGAAAAACTGTTTTTT. Translated, it gives CASSLVTTTNEKLFF.

In its sample, this clone was seen a few times. This rearrangement joins TRBV2 to TRBJ2-5; TRBD2 matches at 13 bases. Germline V CDR1 and CDR2: SNHLY, FYNNEI. This CDR3 comprises 14 residues. The V segment lost 5 bases and the J segment 7 bases; nucleotides outside the gene matches: 4. Here the CDR3 reads CASSRTSGSGTQYF. Here the CDR3 DNA reads TGTGCCAGCAGTCGGACTAGCGGGAGCGGGACCCAGTACTTC.

The chain recombines TRBV5-1 with TRBJ1-2; D is perhaps TRBD1 (6 bases). The CDR3 runs to 12 residues. CDR1 SGHRS and CDR2 YFSETQ come from the germline V gene. V lost 7 bases and J lost 10, with 17 bases in between. The CDR3 nucleotides are TGCGCCAGCTCTAAGGAGCGGGACATCTACACCTTC. This gives the protein CASSKERDIYTF.